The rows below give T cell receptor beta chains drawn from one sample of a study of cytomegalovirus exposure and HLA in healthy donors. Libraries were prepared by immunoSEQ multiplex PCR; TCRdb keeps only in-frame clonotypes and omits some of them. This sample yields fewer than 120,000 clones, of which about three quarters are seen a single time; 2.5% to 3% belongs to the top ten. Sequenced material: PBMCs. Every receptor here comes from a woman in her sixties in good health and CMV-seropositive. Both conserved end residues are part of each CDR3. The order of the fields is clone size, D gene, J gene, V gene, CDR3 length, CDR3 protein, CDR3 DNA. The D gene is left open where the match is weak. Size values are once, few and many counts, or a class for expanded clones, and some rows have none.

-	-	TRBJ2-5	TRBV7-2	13	CASSLGYRETQYF	TGTGCCAGCAGCTTAGGATATCGGGAGACCCAGTACTTC
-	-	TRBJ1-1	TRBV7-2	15	CASSLLGDSHTEAFF	TGTGCCAGCAGCTTACTTGGTGACAGCCACACTGAAGCTTTCTTT
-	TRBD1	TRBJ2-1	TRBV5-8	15	CASSLWGQGNNEQFF	TGTGCCAGCAGCTTGTGGGGACAGGGGAACAATGAGCAGTTCTTC
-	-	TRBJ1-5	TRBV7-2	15	CASSIFFTVNQPQHF	TGTGCCAGCAGCATCTTCTTTACGGTAAATCAGCCCCAGCATTTT
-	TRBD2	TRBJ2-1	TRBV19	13	CASGGLAHNEQFF	TGTGCCAGTGGGGGACTAGCCCACAATGAGCAGTTCTTC
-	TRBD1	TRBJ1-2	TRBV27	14	CASRQWDSFYGYTF	TGTGCCAGCAGACAATGGGACAGCTTCTATGGCTACACCTTC
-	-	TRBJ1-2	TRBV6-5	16	CASSYHGALPQGGYTF	TGTGCCAGCAGTTATCACGGCGCCCTCCCGCAGGGGGGCTACACCTTC
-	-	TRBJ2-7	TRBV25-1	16	CASSPWGRANSYEQYF	TGTGCCAGCAGTCCCTGGGGGCGGGCAAATTCCTACGAGCAGTACTTC
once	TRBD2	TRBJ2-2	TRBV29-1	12	CLGVAGTGELFF	TGCTTAGGGGTAGCGGGAACCGGGGAGCTGTTTTTT
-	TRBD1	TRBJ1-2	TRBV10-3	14	CAISSGQGPYGYTF	TGTGCCATATCTTCGGGACAGGGACCTTATGGCTACACCTTC
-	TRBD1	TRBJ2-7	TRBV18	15	CASSPQGDSSYEQYF	TGTGCCAGCTCACCTCAGGGGGATAGCTCCTACGAGCAGTACTTC
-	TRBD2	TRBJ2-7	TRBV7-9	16	CASSQLAGPLGLEQYF	TGTGCCAGCAGCCAACTAGCGGGCCCCCTCGGGTTAGAGCAGTACTTC
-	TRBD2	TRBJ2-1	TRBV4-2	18	CASSQEAPRVAGYNEQFF	TGTGCCAGCAGCCAAGAAGCCCCTCGAGTAGCGGGCTACAATGAGCAGTTCTTC
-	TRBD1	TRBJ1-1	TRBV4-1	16	CASSQARGTALTEAFF	TGCGCCAGCAGCCAAGCCAGAGGGACAGCTCTCACTGAAGCTTTCTTT
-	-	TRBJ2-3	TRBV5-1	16	CASSLVVQGWTDTQYF	TGCGCCAGCAGCTTGGTAGTCCAGGGGTGGACAGATACGCAGTATTTT
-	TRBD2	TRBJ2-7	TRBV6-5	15	CASRGLTSRPYEQYF	TGTGCCAGCAGGGGATTGACTAGCCGACCGTACGAGCAGTACTTC
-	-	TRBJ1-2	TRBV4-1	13	CASSQGTGDGYTF	TGCGCCAGCAGCCAAGGCACCGGGGATGGCTACACCTTC
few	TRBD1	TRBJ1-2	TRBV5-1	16	CASSLGAGTGAYGYTF	TGCGCCAGCAGCTTGGGAGCCGGGACAGGGGCTTATGGCTACACCTTC
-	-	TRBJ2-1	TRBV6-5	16	CASSYSSGRSYNEQFF	TGTGCCAGCAGTTACTCGAGCGGCCGCTCCTACAATGAGCAGTTCTTC
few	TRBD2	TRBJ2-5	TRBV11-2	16	CASRKGVASGQETQYF	TGTGCCAGCAGAAAGGGGGTGGCTAGCGGGCAGGAGACCCAGTACTTC
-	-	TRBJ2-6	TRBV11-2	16	CASSLVRSPGANVLTF	TGTGCCAGCAGCTTAGTTCGCAGTCCCGGGGCCAACGTCCTGACTTTC
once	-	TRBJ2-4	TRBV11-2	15	CASSRRAPQGGFHVF	TGTGCCAGCAGCCGACGGGCCCCGCAGGGGGGTTTTCATGTCTTC
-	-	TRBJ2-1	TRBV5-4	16	CASSLATVFSYNEQFF	TGTGCCAGCAGCTTGGCTACGGTTTTCTCCTACAATGAGCAGTTCTTC
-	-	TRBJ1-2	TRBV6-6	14	CASSPLSGGYGYTF	TGTGCCAGCAGTCCTCTTTCAGGAGGGTACGGCTACACCTTC
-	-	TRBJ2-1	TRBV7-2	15	CASRRTGSSYNEQFF	TGTGCCAGCAGAAGAACGGGGAGCTCCTACAATGAGCAGTTCTTC
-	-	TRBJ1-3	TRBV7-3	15	CASSLTGGAGNTIYF	TGTGCCAGCAGCTTAACTGGCGGGGCTGGAAACACCATATATTTT
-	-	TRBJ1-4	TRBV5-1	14	CASSPGRADEKLFF	TGCGCCAGCAGCCCGGGCAGGGCGGATGAAAAACTGTTTTTT
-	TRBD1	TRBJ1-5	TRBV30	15	CAWSGTGGMGQPQHF	TGTGCCTGGAGTGGGACAGGGGGCATGGGTCAGCCCCAGCATTTT
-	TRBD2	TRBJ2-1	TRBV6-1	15	CASKRKLAVYNEQFF	TGTGCCAGCAAGAGAAAACTAGCGGTCTACAATGAGCAGTTCTTC
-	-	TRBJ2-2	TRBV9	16	CASSPLGRGDTGELFF	TGTGCCAGCAGCCCTCTGGGCAGGGGAGATACCGGGGAGCTGTTTTTT
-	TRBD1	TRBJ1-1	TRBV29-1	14	CSVKRTGAGTEAFF	TGCAGCGTTAAACGGACAGGGGCGGGCACTGAAGCTTTCTTT
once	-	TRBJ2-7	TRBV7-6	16	CASSPPAGVPPYEQYF	TGTGCCAGCAGCCCCCCAGCGGGTGTTCCCCCCTACGAGCAGTACTTC
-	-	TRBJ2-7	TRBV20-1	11	CSASRGYEQYF	TGCAGTGCTAGTCGGGGCTACGAGCAGTACTTC
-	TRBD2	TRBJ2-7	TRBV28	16	CASSPLTRTSGYEQYF	TGTGCCAGCAGTCCACTTACCCGGACTAGCGGGTACGAGCAGTACTTC
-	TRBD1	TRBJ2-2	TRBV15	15	CATSRLDRETGELFF	TGTGCCACCAGCCGCCTGGACAGGGAAACCGGGGAGCTGTTTTTT
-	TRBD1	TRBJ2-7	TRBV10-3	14	CAIRPGQGGYEQYF	TGTGCCATCAGGCCGGGACAGGGTGGCTACGAGCAGTACTTC
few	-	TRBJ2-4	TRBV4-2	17	CASSLDSFAGTKNIQYF	TGTGCCAGCAGCCTAGATTCCTTCGCGGGGACCAAAAACATTCAGTACTTC
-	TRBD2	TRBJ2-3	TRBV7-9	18	CASSLPIRLAGITDTQYF	TGTGCCAGCAGCTTACCTATCCGACTAGCGGGGATCACAGATACGCAGTATTTT
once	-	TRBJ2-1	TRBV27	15	CASSAPGISYNEQFF	TGTGCCAGCTCGGCCCCCGGGATATCCTACAATGAGCAGTTCTTC
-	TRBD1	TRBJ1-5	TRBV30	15	CAWSVTGSSNQPQHF	TGTGCCTGGAGTGTGACAGGGTCTAGCAATCAGCCCCAGCATTTT
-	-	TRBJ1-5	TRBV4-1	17	CASSQEASPRSNQPQHF	TGCGCCAGCAGCCAAGAAGCTAGTCCACGTAGCAATCAGCCCCAGCATTTT
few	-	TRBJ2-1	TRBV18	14	CASSKLGGSDEQFF	TGTGCCAGCTCAAAACTAGGGGGTTCCGATGAGCAGTTCTTC
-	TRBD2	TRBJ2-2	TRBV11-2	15	CASSPTSGIAGELFF	TGTGCCAGCAGCCCGACTAGCGGGATCGCCGGGGAGCTGTTTTTT
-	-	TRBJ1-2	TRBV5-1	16	CASSLWGDGPPHGYTF	TGCGCCAGCAGCTTGTGGGGGGACGGCCCCCCACATGGCTACACCTTC
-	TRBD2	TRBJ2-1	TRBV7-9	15	CASSLQGLAVNEQFF	TGTGCCAGCAGCTTACAGGGACTAGCGGTTAATGAGCAGTTCTTC
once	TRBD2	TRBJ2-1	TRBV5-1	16	CASSFMPSGSNNEQFF	TGCGCCAGCAGCTTCATGCCTAGCGGGAGTAACAATGAGCAGTTCTTC
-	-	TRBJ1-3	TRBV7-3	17	CASSLNPLGSSGNTIYF	TGTGCCAGCAGCTTAAACCCCCTCGGGAGCTCTGGAAACACCATATATTTT
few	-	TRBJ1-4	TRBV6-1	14	CATKNPRLNEKLFF	TGTGCCACCAAGAACCCCCGACTTAATGAAAAACTGTTTTTT
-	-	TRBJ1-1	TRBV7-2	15	CASSLALPGLPEAFF	TGTGCCAGCAGCTTAGCTCTCCCGGGACTTCCAGAAGCTTTCTTT
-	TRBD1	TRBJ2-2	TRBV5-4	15	CASSLRQGDTGELFF	TGTGCCAGCAGCTTGCGACAGGGAGACACCGGGGAGCTGTTTTTT
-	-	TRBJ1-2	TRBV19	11	CASSIYYGYTF	TGTGCCAGTAGTATCTATTATGGCTACACCTTC
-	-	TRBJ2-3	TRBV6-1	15	CASSPRGGGTDTQYF	TGTGCCAGCAGTCCAAGAGGTGGCGGGACTGATACGCAGTATTTT
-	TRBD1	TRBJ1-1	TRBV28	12	CAAEGANTEAFF	TGTGCTGCGGAGGGGGCGAACACTGAAGCTTTCTTT
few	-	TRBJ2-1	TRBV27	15	CASSPYQVSYNEQFF	TGTGCCAGCAGTCCCTACCAAGTCTCCTACAATGAGCAGTTCTTC
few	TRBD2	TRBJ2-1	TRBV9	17	CASSARSQGGRDNEQFF	TGTGCCAGCAGCGCGCGATCCCAGGGAGGGCGGGACAATGAGCAGTTCTTC